This T cell receptor (beta chain) was sequenced in a study of beta chain features in type 1 diabetes (dated 2018 in TCRdb). Broadly, across the study: Mean age, gender distribution, total cell number and subset yield did not differ between patients and healthy donors. A total of 100 million to 110 million sorted cells were examined across all samples, and a strong correlation was observed between cell number per subset and RNA yield. In the study, TCRB repertoires of sorted circulating CD4+ T cell subsets from recently diagnosed type 1 diabetes patients were compared with those of matched healthy donors. Regulatory and stem cell-like memory subsets were obtained from only 8 patients and about 8 healthy donors, while naive and central memory subsets were obtained from all 30 or so donors. Beyond this particular receptor, the publication reports: PCR may preferentially amplify shorter templates, but because patient and control samples were amplified and corrected together, any resulting skew would affect both groups equally. Because the HLA sub-analyses included only small numbers of individuals, any influence of HLA type on TCRB rearrangement was left unresolved. Type 1 diabetes patients showed a moderate but significant shortening of TCRB CDR3 length in all four CD4+ subsets. Because cDNA was sequenced instead of genomic DNA, activated cells with high expression could be over-represented, although the groups did not differ in activation or CD3 levels. Naive, central memory and regulatory TCRB repertoires appeared more similar among patients than among healthy donors. At VDJ recombination sites, type 1 diabetes patients had fewer insertions and more deleted nucleotides, which implies abnormalities in thymic rearrangement.

From the cysteine up to the phenylalanine, the CDR3 has a length of 13 residues. Only CDR3 DNA is held: 39 bases, read in frame from base 1. V has 2 bases trimmed and J has 8 bases trimmed; junction bases matching no gene number 4. From each donor, a single peripheral blood sample of about 110 mL on average was drawn into heparinised tubes. Using a panel that included CD45RO, CCR7, CD25, CD127, CD95 and CD27, naive, central memory, regulatory and stem cell-like memory CD4+ T cells were sorted on a BD FACSAria II. Purity was above 95% for every sorted population. PBMCs were separated immediately by Lymphoprep density gradient centrifugation and were stained directly, without being cultured. Samples were stained and sorted in pairs, with one healthy donor and one patient per experiment, so that batch effects were minimized. Details on this clone: What antigen it recognizes has not been identified. Per-base qualities were not stored, and no clone one base away is much larger.

The High Capacity cDNA Reverse Transcription Kit was used to reverse transcribe all of the isolated RNA, meaning that expressed TCRB transcripts were what got sequenced. Naive, central memory and regulatory T cell samples underwent deep immunoSEQ sequencing, averaging roughly 3.3 million total reads per sample. After sorted cells were lysed in RLT buffer, RNA was extracted with DNase-treated RNeasy Micro or Mini kits, with the choice depending on cell number. To prevent cross-contamination, each cell subset was processed individually, whereas patient and healthy donor samples were processed jointly. Using the immunoSEQ multiplex PCR, TCRB sequences were amplified from cDNA into 87-bp fragments spanning the CDR3 region. Sequencing of the amplicons was performed on the Illumina HiSeq platform. The authors' analysis ran thus. Synthetic template baselines were used to correct PCR bias computationally, reads within Hamming distance 2 were collapsed, and singletons that could not be merged were discarded. By aligning reads against IMGT, V, D and J genes, CDR3 length, and insertions or deletions at six rearrangement sites were assigned. Within each subset, clonotype counts were normalized to the number of sorted cells before true diversity and Gini coefficients were calculated with the tcR R package. The overlap coefficient, calculated on TCRB nucleotide sequences, was used to quantify repertoire sharing. Out-of-frame TCRB sequences from naive cells were analyzed as a proxy for the pre-selection repertoire. As stored in TCRdb, this immuneACCESS dataset retains in-frame rearrangements with V and J assigned. A fraction of the clones does not appear; measured against another copy, unresolved V genes explain less than half of the discrepancy, and the remainder lacks a known reason. Clone size and V and J calls were adopted from that table, with D and trimming inferred from the DNA. This sample holds fewer than 350,000 clones; 15% to 20% were observed only once. Together, the top ten hold about 0.044% of the sample.

The chain was built from TRBV23-1 and TRBJ1-2; 8 central bases correspond to TRBD1. TRBV23-1 is an ORF; its function is uncertain. This receptor was identified in a woman younger than 30 in good health. The sequencing input was naive CD4+ T cells from blood. The sample's cell subset or site, from its label and the paper: true naive CD4+ T cells. The CDR3 region: CASSQKDREGYTF. The DNA sequence is as follows: TGCGCCAGCAGTCAAAAGGACAGGGAGGGCTACACCTTC.